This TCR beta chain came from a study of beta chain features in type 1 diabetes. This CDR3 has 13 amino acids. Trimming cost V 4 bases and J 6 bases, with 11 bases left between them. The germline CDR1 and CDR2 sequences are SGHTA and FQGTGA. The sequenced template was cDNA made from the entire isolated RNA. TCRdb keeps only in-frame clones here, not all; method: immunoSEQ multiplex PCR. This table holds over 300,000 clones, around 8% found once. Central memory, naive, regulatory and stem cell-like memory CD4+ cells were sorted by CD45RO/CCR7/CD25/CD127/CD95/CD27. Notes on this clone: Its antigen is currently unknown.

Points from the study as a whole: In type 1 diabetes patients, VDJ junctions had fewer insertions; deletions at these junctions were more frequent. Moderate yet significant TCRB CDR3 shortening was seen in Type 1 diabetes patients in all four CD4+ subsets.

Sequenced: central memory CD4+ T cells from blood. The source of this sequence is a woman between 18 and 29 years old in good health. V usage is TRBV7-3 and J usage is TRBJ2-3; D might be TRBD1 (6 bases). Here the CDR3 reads CASSSDSYDTQYF. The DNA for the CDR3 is TGTGCCAGCAGCTCGGACAGTTACGATACGCAGTATTTT.